This T cell receptor beta chain is drawn from a study of T cell responses to AZD1222 COVID-19 vaccine (dated by TCRdb to the early 2020s). For context, the study as a whole: AZD1222 recipients given second doses at about 4 weeks or at about 12 weeks were pooled, since spike-specific TCR depth and breadth were not found to differ between the two schedules. A total of under 250 trial participants underwent TCR sequencing, of whom approximately 200 had received two doses of AZD1222 and about 25 had received two doses of the MenACWY control vaccine. Trial participants were enrolled by age into subgroups of 18-55, 56-69 and 70-plus years, and about 150, 27 and 61 TCR-sequenced participants, respectively, were included in these subgroups.

Study-level results and caveats: The whole spike protein was spanned by vaccine-associated CD4 TCRs, and dominant responses were seen in regions 160-218 and 743-854. Spike-specific TCR breadth and depth rose significantly after two AZD1222 doses compared with day 0 and with MenACWY recipients. Epitopes outside the regions mutated in the B.1.351 and B.1.1.7 variants were reportedly recognized by nearly half of the unique spike-specific TCRs. In the small 56-69-year group, the increase in depth fell short of significance, most likely because of low power. Participants were mostly white British, with more females than males. The authors suggested clonal diversity may have been underestimated. Because no samples from the day 14 peak response were available, repertoires could be characterized only after the peak T cell response. Only five or six AZD1222 recipients were SARS-CoV-2 seropositive at baseline, limiting conclusions about previously exposed vaccinees.

The CDR3 regions of human TCRbeta chains were subjected to immunosequencing. The original pipeline was this. Repertoire TCRs were checked for matches against a reference library of SARS-CoV-2-specific TCRs that had been generated using the MIRA antigen-specificity platform. Breadth meant the fraction of unique TCRs that were SARS-CoV-2-associated, whereas depth meant the fraction of total T cells that were SARS-CoV-2-associated. Each spike-specific TCR was assigned to its reactive spike region and to a CD4 or CD8 class using the MIRA data. Log10-transformed breadth and depth values were compared by one-way ANOVA with Sidak's multiple comparisons tests. TCRdb re-hosts the immuneACCESS table, in-frame sequences only. Its copies lack some clones; in the studies checked, an unresolved V gene accounts for under half of them, and the cause for the rest is not known. V and J calls and clone size are copied from that table; D and trimming were computed from the DNA. This sample comprises under 150,000 clones, approximately 84% of them detected only once. The leading ten clones occupy 6.5% to 8.5% of the sample.

V is reduced by 4 bases and J by 8 bases, leaving a spacing of 2 bases between them. The CDR3 covers 8 residues, taking in both the cysteine and the phenylalanine. Only the CDR3 DNA stays, 24 bases, in frame from base 1. In the germline V gene (reference sequence), CDR1 corresponds to DFQATT and CDR2 to SNEGSKA. This clone was counted between two and nine times. No cognate antigen has been identified for it. Base-call qualities are not available, and no considerably larger clone is one nucleotide away. In light of the paper, this sample's time point label describes: baseline before first vaccination. The vaccinee samples were drawn from two UK trials, COV001 and COV002, one of which was a single-blind randomized controlled phase 2/3 trial testing AZD1222 (ChAdOx1 nCoV-19) in healthy adults. For TCRbeta chain sequencing, PBMC samples were collected from trial participants at day 0 and at day 28 after the second dose.

The sequence derives from an adult in good health. The source material was peripheral blood, sampled on day 0 of AZD1222 vaccination. Recombination joined TRBV20-1 with TRBJ1-2, with the D segment identity uncertain. The encoded CDR3 is CSANGYTF. In nucleotide form, the sequence is TGCAGTGCTAACGGCTACACCTTC.